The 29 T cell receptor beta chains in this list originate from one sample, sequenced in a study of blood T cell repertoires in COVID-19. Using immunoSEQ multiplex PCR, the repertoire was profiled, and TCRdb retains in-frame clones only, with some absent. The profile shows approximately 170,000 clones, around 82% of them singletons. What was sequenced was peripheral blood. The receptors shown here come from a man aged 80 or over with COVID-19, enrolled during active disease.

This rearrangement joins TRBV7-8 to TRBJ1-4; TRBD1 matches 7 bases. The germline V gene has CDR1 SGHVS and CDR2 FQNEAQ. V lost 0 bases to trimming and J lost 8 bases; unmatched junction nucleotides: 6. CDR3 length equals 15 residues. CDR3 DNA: TGTGCCAGCAGCTTAGCGCACGGGACAGAAGAAAAACTGTTTTTT. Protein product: CASSLAHGTEEKLFF.

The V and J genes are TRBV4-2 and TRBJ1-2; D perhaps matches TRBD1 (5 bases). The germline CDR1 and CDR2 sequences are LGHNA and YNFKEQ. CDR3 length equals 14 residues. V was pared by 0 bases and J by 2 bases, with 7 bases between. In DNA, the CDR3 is TGTGCCAGCAGCCAAGATCCAGGGAACTATGGCTACACCTTC. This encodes CASSQDPGNYGYTF.

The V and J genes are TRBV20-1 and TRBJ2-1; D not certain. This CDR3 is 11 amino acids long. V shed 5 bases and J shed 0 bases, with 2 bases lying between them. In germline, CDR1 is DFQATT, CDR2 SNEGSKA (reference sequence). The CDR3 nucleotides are TGCAGTGCTCTCTCCTACAATGAGCAGTTCTTC. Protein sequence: CSALSYNEQFF.

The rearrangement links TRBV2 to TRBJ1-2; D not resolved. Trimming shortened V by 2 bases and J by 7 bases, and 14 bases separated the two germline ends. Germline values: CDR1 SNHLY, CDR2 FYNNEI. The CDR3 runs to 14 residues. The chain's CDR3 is CASSENEGRGGYTF. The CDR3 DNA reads TGTGCCAGCAGTGAAAACGAGGGAAGAGGTGGCTACACCTTC.

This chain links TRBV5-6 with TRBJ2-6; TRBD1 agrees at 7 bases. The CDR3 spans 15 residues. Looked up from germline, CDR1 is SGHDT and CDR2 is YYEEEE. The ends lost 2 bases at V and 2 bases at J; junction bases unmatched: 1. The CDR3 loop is CASSLGGAGANVLTF. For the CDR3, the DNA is TGTGCCAGCAGCTTAGGGGGCGCTGGGGCCAACGTCCTGACTTTC.

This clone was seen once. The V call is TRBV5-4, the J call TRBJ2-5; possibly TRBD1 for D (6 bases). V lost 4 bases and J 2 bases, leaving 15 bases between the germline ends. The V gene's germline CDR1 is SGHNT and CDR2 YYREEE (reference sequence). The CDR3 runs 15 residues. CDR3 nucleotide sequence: TGTGCCAGCAGCGCCGGGACAACCTTTCAAGAGACCCAGTACTTC. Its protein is CASSAGTTFQETQYF.

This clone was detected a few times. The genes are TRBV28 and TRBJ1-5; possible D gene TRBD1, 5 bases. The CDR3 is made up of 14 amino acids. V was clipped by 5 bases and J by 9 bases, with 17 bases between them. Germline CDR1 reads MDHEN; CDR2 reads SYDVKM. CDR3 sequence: CASSPPGFDRPQHF. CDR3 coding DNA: TGTGCCAGCAGTCCCCCAGGTTTCGACAGGCCCCAGCATTTT.

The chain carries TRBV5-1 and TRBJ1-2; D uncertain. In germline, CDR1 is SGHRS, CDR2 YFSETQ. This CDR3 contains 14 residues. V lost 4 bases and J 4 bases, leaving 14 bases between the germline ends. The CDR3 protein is CASSPTGELYGYTF. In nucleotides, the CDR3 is TGCGCCAGCAGCCCCACGGGAGAGCTCTATGGCTACACCTTC. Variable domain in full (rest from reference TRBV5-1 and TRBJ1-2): KAGVTQTPRYLIKTRGQQVTLSCSPISGHRSVSWYQQTPGQGLQFLFEYFSETQRNKGNFPGRFSGRQFSNSRSEMNVSTLELGDSALYLCASSPTGELYGYTFGSGTRLTVV.

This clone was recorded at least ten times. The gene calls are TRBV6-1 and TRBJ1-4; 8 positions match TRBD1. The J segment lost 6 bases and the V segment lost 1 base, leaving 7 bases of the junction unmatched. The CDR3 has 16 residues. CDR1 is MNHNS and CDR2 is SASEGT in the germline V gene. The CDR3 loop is CASSEGQGRVDEKLFF. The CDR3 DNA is TGTGCCAGCAGTGAAGGACAGGGGAGGGTTGATGAAAAACTGTTTTTT.

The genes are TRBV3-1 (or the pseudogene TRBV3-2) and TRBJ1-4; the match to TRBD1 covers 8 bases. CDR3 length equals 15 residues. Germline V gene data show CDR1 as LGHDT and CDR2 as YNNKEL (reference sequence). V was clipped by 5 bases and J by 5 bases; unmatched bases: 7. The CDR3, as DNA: TGTGCCAGCAGCTACGGACAGGGAGGGAATGAAAAACTGTTTTTT. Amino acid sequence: CASSYGQGGNEKLFF.

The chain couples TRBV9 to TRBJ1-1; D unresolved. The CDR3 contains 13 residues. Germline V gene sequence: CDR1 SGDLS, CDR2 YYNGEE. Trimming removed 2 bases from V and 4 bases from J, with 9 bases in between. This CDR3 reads CASSVDGGTEAFF. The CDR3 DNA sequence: TGTGCCAGCAGCGTTGACGGAGGCACTGAAGCTTTCTTT. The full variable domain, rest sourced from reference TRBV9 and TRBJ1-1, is DSGVTQTPKHLITATGQRVTLRCSPRSGDLSVYWYQQSLDQGLQFLIQYYNGEERAKGNILERFSAQQFPDLHSELNLSSLELGDSALYFCASSVDGGTEAFFGQGTRLTVV.

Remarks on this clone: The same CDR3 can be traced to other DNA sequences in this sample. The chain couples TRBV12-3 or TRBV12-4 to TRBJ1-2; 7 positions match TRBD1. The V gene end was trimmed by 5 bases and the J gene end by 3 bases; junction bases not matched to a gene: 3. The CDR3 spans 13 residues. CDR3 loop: CASSRTGDYGYTF. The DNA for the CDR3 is TGTGCCAGCAGTAGGACAGGAGACTATGGCTACACCTTC.

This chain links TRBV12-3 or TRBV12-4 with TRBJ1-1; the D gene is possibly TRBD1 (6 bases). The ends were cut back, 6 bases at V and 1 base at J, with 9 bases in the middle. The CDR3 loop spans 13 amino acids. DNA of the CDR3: TGTGCCAGCAGCGGACAGACGAACACTGAAGCTTTCTTT. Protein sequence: CASSGQTNTEAFF.

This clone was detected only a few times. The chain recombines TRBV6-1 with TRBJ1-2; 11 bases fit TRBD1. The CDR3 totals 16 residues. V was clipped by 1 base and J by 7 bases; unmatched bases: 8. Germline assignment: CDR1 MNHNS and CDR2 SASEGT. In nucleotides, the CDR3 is TGTGCCAGCAGTGAAGTTAGGACAGGGGGCGCGAGTGGCTACACCTTC. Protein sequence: CASSEVRTGGASGYTF.

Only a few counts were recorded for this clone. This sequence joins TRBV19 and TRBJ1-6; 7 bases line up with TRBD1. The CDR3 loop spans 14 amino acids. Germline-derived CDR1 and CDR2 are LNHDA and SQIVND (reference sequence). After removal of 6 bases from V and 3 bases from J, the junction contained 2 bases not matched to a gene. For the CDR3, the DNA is TGTGCCAGTAGAGGACAGGACTATAATTCACCCCTCCACTTT. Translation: CASRGQDYNSPLHF.

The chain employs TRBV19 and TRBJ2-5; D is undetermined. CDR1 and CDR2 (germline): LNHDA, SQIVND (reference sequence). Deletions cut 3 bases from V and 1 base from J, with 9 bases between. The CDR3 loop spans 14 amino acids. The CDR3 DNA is TGTGCCAGTAGTATGTCAGAGCGCCAAGAGACCCAGTACTTC. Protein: CASSMSERQETQYF. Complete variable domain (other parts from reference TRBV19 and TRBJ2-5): DGGITQSPKYLFRKEGQNVTLSCEQNLNHDAMYWYRQDPGQGLRLIYYSQIVNDFQKGDIAEGYSVSREKKESFPLTVTSAQKNPTAFYLCASSMSERQETQYFGPGTRLLVL.

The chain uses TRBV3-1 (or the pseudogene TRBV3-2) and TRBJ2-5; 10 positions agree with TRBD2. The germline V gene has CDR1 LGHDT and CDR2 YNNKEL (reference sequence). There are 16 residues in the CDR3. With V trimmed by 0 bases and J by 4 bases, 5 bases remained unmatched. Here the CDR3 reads CASSQDGASGGETQYF. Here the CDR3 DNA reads TGTGCCAGCAGCCAAGATGGGGCTAGCGGGGGAGAGACCCAGTACTTC.

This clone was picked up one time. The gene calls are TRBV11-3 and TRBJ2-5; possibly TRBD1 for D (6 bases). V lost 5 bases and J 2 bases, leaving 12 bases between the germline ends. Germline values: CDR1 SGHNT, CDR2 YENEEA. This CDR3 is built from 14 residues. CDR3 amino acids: CASSPPTGQETQYF. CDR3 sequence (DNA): TGTGCCAGCAGCCCTCCGACAGGACAAGAGACCCAGTACTTC.

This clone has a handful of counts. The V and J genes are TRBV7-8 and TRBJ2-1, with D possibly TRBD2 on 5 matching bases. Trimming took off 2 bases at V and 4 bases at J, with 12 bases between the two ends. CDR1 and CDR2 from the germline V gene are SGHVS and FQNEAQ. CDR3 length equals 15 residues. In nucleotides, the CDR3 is TGTGCCAGCAGCTTAAGGTCGGGAAAATACAATGAGCAGTTCTTC. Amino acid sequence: CASSLRSGKYNEQFF. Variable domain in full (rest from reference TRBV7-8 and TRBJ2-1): GAGVSQSPRYKVAKRGQDVALRCDPISGHVSLFWYQQALGQGPEFLTYFQNEAQLDKSGLPSDRFFAERPEGSVSTLKIQRTQQEDSAVYLCASSLRSGKYNEQFFGPGTRLTVL.

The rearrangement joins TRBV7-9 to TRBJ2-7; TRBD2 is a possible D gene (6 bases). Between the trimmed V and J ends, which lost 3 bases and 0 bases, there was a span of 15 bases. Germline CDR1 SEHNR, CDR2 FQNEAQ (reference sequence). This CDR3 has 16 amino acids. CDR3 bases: TGTGCCAGCAGCTTCCTCGGACTACAACACTCCTACGAGCAGTACTTC. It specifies CASSFLGLQHSYEQYF. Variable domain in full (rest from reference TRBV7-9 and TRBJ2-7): DTGVSQNPRHKITKRGQNVTFRCDPISEHNRLYWYRQTLGQGPEFLTYFQNEAQLEKSRLLSDRFSAERPKGSFSTLEIQRTEQGDSAMYLCASSFLGLQHSYEQYFGPGTRLTVT.

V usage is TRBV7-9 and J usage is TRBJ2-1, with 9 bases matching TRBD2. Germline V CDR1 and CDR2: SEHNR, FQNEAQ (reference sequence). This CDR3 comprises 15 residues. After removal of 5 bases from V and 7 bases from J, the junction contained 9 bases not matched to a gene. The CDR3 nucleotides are TGTGCCAGCAGCCGAGGCGGGGGGGCCACGAATGAGCAGTTCTTC. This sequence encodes CASSRGGGATNEQFF.

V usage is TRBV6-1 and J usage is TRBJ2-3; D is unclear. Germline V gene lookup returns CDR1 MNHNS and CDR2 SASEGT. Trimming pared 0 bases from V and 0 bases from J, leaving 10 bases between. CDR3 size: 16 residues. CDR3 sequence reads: CASSEARIPSTDTQYF. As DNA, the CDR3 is TGTGCCAGCAGTGAAGCGCGAATCCCTAGCACAGATACGCAGTATTTT.

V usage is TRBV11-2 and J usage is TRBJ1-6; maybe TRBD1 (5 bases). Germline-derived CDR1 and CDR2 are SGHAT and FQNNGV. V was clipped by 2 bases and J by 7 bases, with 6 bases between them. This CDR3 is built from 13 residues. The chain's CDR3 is CASSLNRNSPLHF. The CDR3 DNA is TGTGCCAGCAGCTTAAACAGGAATTCACCCCTCCACTTT. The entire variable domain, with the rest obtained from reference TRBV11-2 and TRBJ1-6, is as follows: EAGVAQSPRYKIIEKRQSVAFWCNPISGHATLYWYQQILGQGPKLLIQFQNNGVVDDSQLPKDRFSAERLKGVDSTLKIQPAKLEDSAVYLCASSLNRNSPLHFGNGTRLTVT.

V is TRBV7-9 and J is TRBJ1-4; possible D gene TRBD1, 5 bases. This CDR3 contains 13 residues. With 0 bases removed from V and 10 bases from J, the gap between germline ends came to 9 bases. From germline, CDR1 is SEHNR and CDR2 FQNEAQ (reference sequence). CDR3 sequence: CASSLAERGKLFF. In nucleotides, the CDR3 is TGTGCCAGCAGCTTAGCGGAAAGGGGAAAACTGTTTTTT. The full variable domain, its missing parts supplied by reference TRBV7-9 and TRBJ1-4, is DTGVSQNPRHKITKRGQNVTFRCDPISEHNRLYWYRQTLGQGPEFLTYFQNEAQLEKSRLLSDRFSAERPKGSFSTLEIQRTEQGDSAMYLCASSLAERGKLFFGSGTQLSVL.

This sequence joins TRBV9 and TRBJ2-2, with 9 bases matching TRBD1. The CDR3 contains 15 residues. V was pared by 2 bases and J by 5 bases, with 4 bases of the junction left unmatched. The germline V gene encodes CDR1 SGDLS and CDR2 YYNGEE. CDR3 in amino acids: CASSVGQGWTGELFF. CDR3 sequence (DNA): TGTGCCAGCAGCGTCGGACAGGGGTGGACCGGGGAGCTGTTTTTT.

The CDR3 protein is CASSRQDNQETQYF. CDR3 coding DNA: TGCGCCAGCAGCCGACAGGATAACCAAGAGACCCAGTACTTC. The chain combines TRBV5-1 with TRBJ2-5; D is possibly TRBD1 (6 bases). This CDR3 contains 14 residues. The V end lost 4 bases, the J end lost 0 bases, and 10 bases lay between the germline ends. Germline CDR1 is SGHRS and CDR2 is YFSETQ.

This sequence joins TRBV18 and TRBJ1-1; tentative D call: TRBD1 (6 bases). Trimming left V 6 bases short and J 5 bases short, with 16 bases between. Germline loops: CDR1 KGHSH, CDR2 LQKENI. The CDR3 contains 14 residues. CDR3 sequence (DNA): TGTGCCAGCTCCGAAGCATCTAGGGGGACTGAAGCTTTCTTT. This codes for CASSEASRGTEAFF.

The CDR3 protein is CASRLAGDSYEQYF. The CDR3, as DNA: TGCGCCAGCAGACTAGCGGGGGATTCCTACGAGCAGTACTTC. The chain has TRBV5-1 and TRBJ2-7; TRBD2 matches 11 bases. Germline V gives CDR1 SGHRS, CDR2 YFSETQ. The CDR3 contains 14 residues. V lost 5 bases and J lost 1; bases outside the gene matches: 2.

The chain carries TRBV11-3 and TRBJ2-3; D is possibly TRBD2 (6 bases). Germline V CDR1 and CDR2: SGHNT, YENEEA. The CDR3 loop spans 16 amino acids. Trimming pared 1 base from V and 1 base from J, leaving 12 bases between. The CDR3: CASSLGRLDGTDTQYF. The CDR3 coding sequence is TGTGCCAGCAGCTTAGGGCGACTAGATGGCACAGATACGCAGTATTTT. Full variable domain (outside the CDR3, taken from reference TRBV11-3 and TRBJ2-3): EAGVVQSPRYKIIEKKQPVAFWCNPISGHNTLYWYLQNLGQGPELLIRYENEEAVDDSQLPKDRFSAERLKGVDSTLKIQPAELGDSAVYLCASSLGRLDGTDTQYFGPGTRLTVL.